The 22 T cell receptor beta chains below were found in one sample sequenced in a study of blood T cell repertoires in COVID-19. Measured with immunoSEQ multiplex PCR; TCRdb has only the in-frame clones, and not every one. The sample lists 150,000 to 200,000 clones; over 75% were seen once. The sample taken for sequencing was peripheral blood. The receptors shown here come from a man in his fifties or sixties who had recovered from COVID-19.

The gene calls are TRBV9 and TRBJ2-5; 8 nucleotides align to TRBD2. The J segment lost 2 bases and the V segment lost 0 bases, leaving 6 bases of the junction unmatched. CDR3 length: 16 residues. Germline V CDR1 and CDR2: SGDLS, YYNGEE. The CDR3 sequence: CASSVVPGGPQETQYF. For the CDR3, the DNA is TGTGCCAGCAGCGTAGTCCCGGGGGGGCCTCAAGAGACCCAGTACTTC.

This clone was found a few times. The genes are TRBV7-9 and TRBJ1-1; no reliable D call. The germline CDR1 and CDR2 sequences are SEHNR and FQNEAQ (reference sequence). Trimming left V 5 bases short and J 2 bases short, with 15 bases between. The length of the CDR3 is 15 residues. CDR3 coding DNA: TGTGCCAGCAGCCCAAACACCGTAACAAACACTGAAGCTTTCTTT. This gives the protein CASSPNTVTNTEAFF.

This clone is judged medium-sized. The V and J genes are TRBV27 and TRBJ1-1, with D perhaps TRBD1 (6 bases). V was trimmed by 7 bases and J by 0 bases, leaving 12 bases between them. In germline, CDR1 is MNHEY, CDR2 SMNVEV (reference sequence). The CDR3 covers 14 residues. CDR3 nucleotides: TGTGCCAGCAAAACCGGACAGCTGAACACTGAAGCTTTCTTT. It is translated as CASKTGQLNTEAFF.

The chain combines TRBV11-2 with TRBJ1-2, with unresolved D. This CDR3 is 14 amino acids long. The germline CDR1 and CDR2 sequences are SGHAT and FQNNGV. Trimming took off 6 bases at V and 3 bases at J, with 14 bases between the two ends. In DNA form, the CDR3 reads TGTGCCAGCAGTATTTCGGACTCATACTATGGCTACACCTTC. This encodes CASSISDSYYGYTF. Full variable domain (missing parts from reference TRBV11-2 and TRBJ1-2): EAGVAQSPRYKIIEKRQSVAFWCNPISGHATLYWYQQILGQGPKLLIQFQNNGVVDDSQLPKDRFSAERLKGVDSTLKIQPAKLEDSAVYLCASSISDSYYGYTFGSGTRLTVV.

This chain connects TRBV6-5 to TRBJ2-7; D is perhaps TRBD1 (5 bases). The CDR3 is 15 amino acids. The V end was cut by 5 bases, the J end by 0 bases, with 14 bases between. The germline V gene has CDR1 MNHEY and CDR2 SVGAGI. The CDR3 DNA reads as TGTGCCAGCAGTCCCGACAGAGTCACCTCCTACGAGCAGTACTTC. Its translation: CASSPDRVTSYEQYF.

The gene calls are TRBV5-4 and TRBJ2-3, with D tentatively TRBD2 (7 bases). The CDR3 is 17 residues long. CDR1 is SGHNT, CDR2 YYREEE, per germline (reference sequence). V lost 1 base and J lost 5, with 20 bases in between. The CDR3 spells CASSLPFFGGGQDTQYF. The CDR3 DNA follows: TGTGCCAGCAGCTTGCCCTTCTTTGGGGGGGGGCAAGATACGCAGTATTTT.

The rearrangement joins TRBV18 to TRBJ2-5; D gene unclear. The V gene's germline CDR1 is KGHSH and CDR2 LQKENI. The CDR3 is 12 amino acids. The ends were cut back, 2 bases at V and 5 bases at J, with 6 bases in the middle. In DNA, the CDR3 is TGTGCCAGCTCACCAGTACGGGAGACCCAGTACTTC. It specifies CASSPVRETQYF.

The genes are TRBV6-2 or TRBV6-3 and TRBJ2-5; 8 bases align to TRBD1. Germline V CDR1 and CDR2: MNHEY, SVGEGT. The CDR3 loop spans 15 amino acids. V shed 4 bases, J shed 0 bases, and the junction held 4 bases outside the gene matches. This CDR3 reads CASSWTGTYQETQYF. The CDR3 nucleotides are TGTGCCAGCAGTTGGACAGGGACGTACCAAGAGACCCAGTACTTC.

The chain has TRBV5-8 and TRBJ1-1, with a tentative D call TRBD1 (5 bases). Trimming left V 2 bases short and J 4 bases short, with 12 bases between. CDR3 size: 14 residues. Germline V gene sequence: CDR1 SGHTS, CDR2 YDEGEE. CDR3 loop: CASSLEGASTEAFF. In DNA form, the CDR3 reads TGTGCCAGCAGCTTAGAAGGGGCCAGCACTGAAGCTTTCTTT.

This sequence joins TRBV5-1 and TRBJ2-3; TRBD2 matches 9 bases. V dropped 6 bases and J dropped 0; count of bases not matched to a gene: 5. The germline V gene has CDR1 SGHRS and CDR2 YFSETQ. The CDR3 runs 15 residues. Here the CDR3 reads CASTVAGVSTDTQYF. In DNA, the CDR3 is TGCGCCAGCACCGTAGCGGGGGTGAGCACAGATACGCAGTATTTT.

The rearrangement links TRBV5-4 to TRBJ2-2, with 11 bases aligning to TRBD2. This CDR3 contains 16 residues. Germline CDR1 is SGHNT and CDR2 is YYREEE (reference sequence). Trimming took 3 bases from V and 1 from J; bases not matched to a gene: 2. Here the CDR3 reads CASSSGTSGNTGELFF. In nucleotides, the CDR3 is TGTGCCAGCAGCTCGGGGACTAGCGGGAACACCGGGGAGCTGTTTTTT.

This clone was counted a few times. This CDR3 is CASSLGGKRNTIYF. The DNA of the CDR3 is TGTGCCAGCAGCTTAGGAGGGAAAAGAAACACCATATATTTT. The J gene is TRBJ1-3, the V gene TRBV5-7, with unresolved D. TRBV5-7 is labeled an ORF, and its function is uncertain. Trimming removed 2 bases from V and 5 bases from J, with 11 bases in between. The CDR3 consists of 14 residues.

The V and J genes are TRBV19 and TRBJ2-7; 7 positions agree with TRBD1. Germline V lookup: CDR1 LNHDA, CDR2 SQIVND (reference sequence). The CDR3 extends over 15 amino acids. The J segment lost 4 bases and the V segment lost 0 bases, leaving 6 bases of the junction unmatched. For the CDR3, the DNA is TGTGCCAGTAGTATAGATGGACAGGACCGGTACGAGCAGTACTTC. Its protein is CASSIDGQDRYEQYF. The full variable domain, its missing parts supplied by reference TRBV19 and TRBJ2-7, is DGGITQSPKYLFRKEGQNVTLSCEQNLNHDAMYWYRQDPGQGLRLIYYSQIVNDFQKGDIAEGYSVSREKKESFPLTVTSAQKNPTAFYLCASSIDGQDRYEQYFGPGTRLTVT.

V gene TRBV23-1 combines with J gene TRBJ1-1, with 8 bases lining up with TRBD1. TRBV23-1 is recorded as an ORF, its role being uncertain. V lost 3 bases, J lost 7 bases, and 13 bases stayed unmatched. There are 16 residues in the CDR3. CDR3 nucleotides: TGCGCCAGCAGTCACCCGACAGGGGAGGTATGTAATGAAGCTTTCTTT. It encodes CASSHPTGEVCNEAFF.

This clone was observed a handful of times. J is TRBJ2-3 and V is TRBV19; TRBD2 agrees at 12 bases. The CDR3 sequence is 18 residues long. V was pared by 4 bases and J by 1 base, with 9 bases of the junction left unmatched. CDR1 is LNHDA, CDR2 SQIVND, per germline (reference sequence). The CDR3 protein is CASSTLAGGGLGTDTQYF. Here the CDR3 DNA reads TGTGCCAGTAGTACACTAGCGGGGGGCGGGCTGGGCACAGATACGCAGTATTTT. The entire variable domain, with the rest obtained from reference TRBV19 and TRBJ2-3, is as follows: DGGITQSPKYLFRKEGQNVTLSCEQNLNHDAMYWYRQDPGQGLRLIYYSQIVNDFQKGDIAEGYSVSREKKESFPLTVTSAQKNPTAFYLCASSTLAGGGLGTDTQYFGPGTRLTVL.

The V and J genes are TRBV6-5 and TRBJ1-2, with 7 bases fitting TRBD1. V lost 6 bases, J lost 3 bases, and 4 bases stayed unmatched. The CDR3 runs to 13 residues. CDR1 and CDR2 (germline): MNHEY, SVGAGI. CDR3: CASSQTGDYGYTF. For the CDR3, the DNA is TGTGCCAGCAGCCAAACAGGGGACTATGGCTACACCTTC.

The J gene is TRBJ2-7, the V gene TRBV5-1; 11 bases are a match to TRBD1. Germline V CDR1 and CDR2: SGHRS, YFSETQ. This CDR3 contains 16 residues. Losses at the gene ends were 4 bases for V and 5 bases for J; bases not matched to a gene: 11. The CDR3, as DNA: TGCGCCAGCAGCAAAGTTTCGGGACAGGGGGTCCACGAGCAGTACTTC. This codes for CASSKVSGQGVHEQYF.

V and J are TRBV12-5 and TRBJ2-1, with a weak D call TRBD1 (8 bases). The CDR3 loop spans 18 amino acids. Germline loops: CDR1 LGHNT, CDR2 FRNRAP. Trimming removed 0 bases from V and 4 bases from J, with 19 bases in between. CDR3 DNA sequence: TGTGCTAGTGGTTTGGTAAAAAGCGGGACAGGAGATTACAATGAGCAGTTCTTC. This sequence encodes CASGLVKSGTGDYNEQFF. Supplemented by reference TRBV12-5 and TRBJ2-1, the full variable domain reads DARVTQTPRHKVTEMGQEVTMRCQPILGHNTVFWYRQTMMQGLELLAYFRNRAPLDDSGMPKDRFSAEMPDATLATLKIQPSEPRDSAVYFCASGLVKSGTGDYNEQFFGPGTRLTVL.

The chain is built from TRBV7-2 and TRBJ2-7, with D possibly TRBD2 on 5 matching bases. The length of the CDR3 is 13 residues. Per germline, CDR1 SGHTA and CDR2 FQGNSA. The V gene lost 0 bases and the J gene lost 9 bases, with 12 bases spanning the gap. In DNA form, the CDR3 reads TGTGCCAGCAGCTTAGCGGGGAGAGAAGCGCAGTACTTC. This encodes CASSLAGREAQYF.

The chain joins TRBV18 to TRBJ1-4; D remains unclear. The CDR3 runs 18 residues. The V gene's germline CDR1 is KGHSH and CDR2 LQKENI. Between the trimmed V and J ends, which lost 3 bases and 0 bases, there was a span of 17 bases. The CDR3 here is CASSPPLGRYATNEKLFF. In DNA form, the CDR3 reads TGTGCCAGCTCACCCCCCCTGGGCAGATATGCAACTAATGAAAAACTGTTTTTT.

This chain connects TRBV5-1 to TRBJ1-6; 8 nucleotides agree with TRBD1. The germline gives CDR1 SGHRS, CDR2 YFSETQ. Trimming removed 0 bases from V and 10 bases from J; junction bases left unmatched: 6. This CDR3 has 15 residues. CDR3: CASSLGQGARSPLHF. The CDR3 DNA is TGCGCCAGCAGCTTGGGGCAGGGGGCACGATCACCCCTCCACTTT.

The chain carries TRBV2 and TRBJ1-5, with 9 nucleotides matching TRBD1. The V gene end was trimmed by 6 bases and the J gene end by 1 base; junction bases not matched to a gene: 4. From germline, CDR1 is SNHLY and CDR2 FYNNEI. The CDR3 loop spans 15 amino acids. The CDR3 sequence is CASSDRGASNQPQHF. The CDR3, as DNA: TGTGCCAGCAGCGACAGGGGGGCGAGCAATCAGCCCCAGCATTTT.